This T cell receptor (beta chain) was sequenced during a study of metastatic and nonmetastatic thyroid tumors. Study-level information: Across peripheral blood and tumor or nodule tissue samples taken from malignant and benign thyroid patients, the repertoires were compared with one another.

As to this clone: Its matching antigen is unknown.

This CDR3 comprises 13 residues. Trimming left V 9 bases short and J 4 bases short, with 13 bases between. CDR1 and CDR2 (germline): MNHNS, SASEGT. Thyroid surgery was performed in patients who had received no treatment beforehand. Original data processing: Clinicopathological groups differed in CDR3, with these differences serving to build a distant-metastasis classifier for papillary thyroid cancer. Via MiXCR, TCRdb re-called the PCR reads. The V and J calls, along with clone size, are taken from TCRdb and not from the paper's own processing. The data contain some 30,000 clones, approximately 10% of them singletons. Study-wide results and limits: A significant increase in TCR beta diversity was reportedly seen in malignant thyroid tumors relative to benign nodules, in blood and tumor.

This clonotype was sampled from a female donor with papillary thyroid cancer or a benign thyroid nodule (not recorded which). Some clones in this sample may be carry-over from other donors' samples. This chain links TRBV6-1 with TRBJ2-1; D is unclear. Sequenced sample: blood. CDR3 coding DNA: TGTGCCAGGACGAGACCCCATTACAATGAGCAGTTCTTC. Its translation: CARTRPHYNEQFF.